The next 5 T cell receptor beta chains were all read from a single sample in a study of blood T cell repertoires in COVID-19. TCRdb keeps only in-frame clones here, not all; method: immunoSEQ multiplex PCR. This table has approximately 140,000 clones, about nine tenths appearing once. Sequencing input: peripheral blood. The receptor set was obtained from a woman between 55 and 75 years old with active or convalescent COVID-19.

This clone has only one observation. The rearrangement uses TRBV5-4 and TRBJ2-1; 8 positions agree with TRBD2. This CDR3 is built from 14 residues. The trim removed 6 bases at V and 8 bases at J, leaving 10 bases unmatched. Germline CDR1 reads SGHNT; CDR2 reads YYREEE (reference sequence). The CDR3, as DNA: TGTGCCAGCAATACCGGGACTAGGTCGGATGAGCAGTTCTTC. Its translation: CASNTGTRSDEQFF.

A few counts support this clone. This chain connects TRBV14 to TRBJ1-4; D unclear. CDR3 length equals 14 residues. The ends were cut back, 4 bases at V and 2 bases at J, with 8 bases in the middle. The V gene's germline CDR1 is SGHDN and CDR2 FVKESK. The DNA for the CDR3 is TGTGCCAGCAGCCGTGACACGACTAATGAAAAACTGTTTTTT. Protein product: CASSRDTTNEKLFF. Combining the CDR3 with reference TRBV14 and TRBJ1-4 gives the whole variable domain EAGVTQFPSHSVIEKGQTVTLRCDPISGHDNLYWYRRVMGKEIKFLLHFVKESKQDESGMPNNRFLAERTGGTYSTLKVQPAELEDSGVYFCASSRDTTNEKLFFGSGTQLSVL.

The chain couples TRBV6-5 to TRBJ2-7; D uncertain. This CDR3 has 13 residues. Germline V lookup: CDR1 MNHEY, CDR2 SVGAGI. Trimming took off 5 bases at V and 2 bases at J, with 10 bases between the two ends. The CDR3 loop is CASSPHGPYEQYF. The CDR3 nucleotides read TGTGCCAGCAGTCCACATGGTCCCTACGAGCAGTACTTC.

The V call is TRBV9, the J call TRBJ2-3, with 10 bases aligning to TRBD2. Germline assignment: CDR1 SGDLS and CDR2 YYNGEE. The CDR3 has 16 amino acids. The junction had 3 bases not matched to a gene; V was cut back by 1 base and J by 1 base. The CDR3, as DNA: TGTGCCAGCAGCGTAACCGGGACTAGCGGCACAGATACGCAGTATTTT. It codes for CASSVTGTSGTDTQYF.

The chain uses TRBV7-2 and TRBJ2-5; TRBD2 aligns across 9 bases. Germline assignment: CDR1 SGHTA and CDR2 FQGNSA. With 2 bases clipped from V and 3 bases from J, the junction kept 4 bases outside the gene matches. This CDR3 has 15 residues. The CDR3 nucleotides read TGTGCCAGCAGCTTACCGGCGGGGGGGAAAGAGACCCAGTACTTC. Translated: CASSLPAGGKETQYF.